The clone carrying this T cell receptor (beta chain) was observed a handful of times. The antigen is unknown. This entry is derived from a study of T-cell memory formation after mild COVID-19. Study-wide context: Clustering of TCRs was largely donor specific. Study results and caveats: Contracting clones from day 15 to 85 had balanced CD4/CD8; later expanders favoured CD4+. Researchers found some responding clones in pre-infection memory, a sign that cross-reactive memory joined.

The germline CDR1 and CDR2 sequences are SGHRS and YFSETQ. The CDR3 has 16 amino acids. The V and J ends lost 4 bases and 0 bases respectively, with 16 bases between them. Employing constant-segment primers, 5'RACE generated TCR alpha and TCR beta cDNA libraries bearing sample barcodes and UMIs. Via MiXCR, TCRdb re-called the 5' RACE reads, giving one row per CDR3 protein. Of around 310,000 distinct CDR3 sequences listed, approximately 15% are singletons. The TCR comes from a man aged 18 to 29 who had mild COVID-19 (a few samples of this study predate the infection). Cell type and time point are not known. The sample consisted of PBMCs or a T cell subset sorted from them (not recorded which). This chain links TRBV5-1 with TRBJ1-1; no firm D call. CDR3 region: CASSPLSGGLNTEAFF. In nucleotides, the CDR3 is TGCGCCAGCAGCCCCCTCAGCGGCGGGCTGAACACTGAAGCTTTCTTT.